The T cell receptor (beta chain) under discussion was sequenced for a study of blood T cell repertoires in COVID-19. Study as a whole: Sample material is recorded as cDNA or gDNA derived from T cells, B-cell-depleted T cells, or PBMCs.

V lost 2 bases, J lost 3 bases, and 8 bases lay in between. Per the germline V gene, CDR1 is KGHSH and CDR2 is LQKENI. This CDR3 has 14 residues. Clinical history as reported by participants underpinned cohort assignment. The authors' processing: For nucleated cells, counts were estimated from reference gene primer amplification. Data came from immunoSEQ multiplex PCR; TCRdb stores just in-frame clones and leaves some out. V and J calls and clone size come straight from that table; D and trimming were deduced from the DNA. The sample contains 200,000 to 250,000 clones, about 80% of which appear only once.

The sample consisted of PBMCs or T cells enriched from blood (not recorded which). The receptor was derived from a man aged 55 to 70 who had recovered from COVID-19. The chain is built from TRBV18 and TRBJ1-3; D is undetermined. CDR3 nucleotides: TGTGCCAGCTCACCAGTAGCTTTTGGAAACACCATATATTTT. It translates to CASSPVAFGNTIYF.